This T cell receptor beta chain is from a study of CD8 T cells in Susac syndrome (dated by TCRdb to about 2019). Study-level background: Repertoire sequencing was used to test whether CD8+ T cell activation and differentiation in Susac syndrome was antigen driven.

RNA was extracted using the RNeasy kit, and about 0.5 to 1 microgram was reverse transcribed with random hexamers. TCR beta CDR3 regions were amplified with the immunoSEQ multiplex PCR assay covering 54 Vbeta and 13 Jbeta segments. PCR amplification bias was corrected by using a synthetic template baseline for primer optimization and computational correction. Turning to the authors' computational methods: Only productive sequences were kept, with reads annotated to V, D and J genes according to IMGT and analyzed in immunoSEQ Analyzer. Clonality was calculated as one minus the Shannon entropy normalized by log2 of the number of productive unique sequences. For each patient and control, public and private clones were evaluated within the 100 most prevalent clones. Clones were defined as Susac-specific if absent from the healthy and MS cohorts, from around 1,000 published viral clones and from other ImmuneACCESS disease sequences. TCRdb reworked the public reads: Q25 trimming with fastp, MiXCR clone assembly, productive beta chains retained. Rows are combined by CDR3 protein, so each entry shows the most common genes and DNA. What appears here as the V and J calls and clone size reflects TCRdb's work, not the paper's. Counted in this sample were some 120,000 distinct CDR3 sequences; 94% of them appeared once. The top ten constitute about 0.089% of the sample.

What the research found in general, with its limitations: The number of individuals in the TCR sequencing and HLA analysis was recognized as being relatively small.

Turning to this clonotype: Its target antigen remains unknown. Base-call qualities are not available, and no considerably larger clone is one nucleotide away.

According to the germline V gene, CDR1 reads MNHEY and CDR2 reads SVGEGT. Cut back by 2 bases and 4 bases, the V and J ends lie 20 bases apart. Its CDR3 holds 17 amino acids, cysteine through phenylalanine. Only the CDR3 portion is preserved as DNA: 51 bases, with reading frame beginning at the first base. Peripheral blood CD8+ and CD4+ T cells from healthy donors, Susac syndrome patients and multiple sclerosis patients were profiled using high-throughput TCR beta sequencing. Healthy donors were included as age- and sex-matched controls. Bulk CD8+ and CD4+ T cells were purified magnetically by negative isolation, whereas CD8+ TEMRA cells were enriched by FACS. Blood was drawn into EDTA tubes, processed within 24 hours, and PBMCs were isolated by density gradient centrifugation. PBMCs intended for TCR sequencing were cryopreserved in liquid nitrogen and were subsequently thawed in a 37 degrees C water bath. Purity of sorted or isolated CD4+, CD8+ and CD8+ TEMRA cells was at least 90%.

The V and J genes are TRBV6-2 or TRBV6-3 and TRBJ2-5, with no confidently assigned D gene. Sequenced material: CD4+ T cells from PBMCs. This clonotype originated in a human donor in good health. Here is the DNA: TGTGCCAGCAGTTACGGTACATCCGGAGAACTTGGAGAGACCCAGTACTTC. Its amino acids are CASSYGTSGELGETQYF.